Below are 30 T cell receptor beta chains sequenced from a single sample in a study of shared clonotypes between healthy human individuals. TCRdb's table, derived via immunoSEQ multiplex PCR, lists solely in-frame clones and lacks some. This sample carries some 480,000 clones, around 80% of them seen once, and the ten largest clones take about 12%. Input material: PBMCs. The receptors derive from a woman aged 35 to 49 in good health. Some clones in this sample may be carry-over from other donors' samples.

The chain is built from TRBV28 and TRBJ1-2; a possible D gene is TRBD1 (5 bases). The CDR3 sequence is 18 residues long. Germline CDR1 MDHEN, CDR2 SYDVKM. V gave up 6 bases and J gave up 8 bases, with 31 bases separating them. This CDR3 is CASSSTLLGQSRGGGYTF. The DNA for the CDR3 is TGTGCCAGCAGCTCTACTCTTCTAGGACAATCACGCGGAGGGGGCTACACCTTC.

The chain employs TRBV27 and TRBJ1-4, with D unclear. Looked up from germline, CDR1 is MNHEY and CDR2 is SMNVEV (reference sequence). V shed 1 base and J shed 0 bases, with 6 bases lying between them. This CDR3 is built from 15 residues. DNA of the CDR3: TGTGCCAGCAGTTTATTCACCCCAACTAATGAAAAACTGTTTTTT. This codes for CASSLFTPTNEKLFF. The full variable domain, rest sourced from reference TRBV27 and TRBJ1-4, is EAQVTQNPRYLITVTGKKLTVTCSQNMNHEYMSWYRQDPGLGLRQIYYSMNVEVTDKGDVPEGYKVSRKEKRNFPLILESPSPNQTSLYFCASSLFTPTNEKLFFGSGTQLSVL.

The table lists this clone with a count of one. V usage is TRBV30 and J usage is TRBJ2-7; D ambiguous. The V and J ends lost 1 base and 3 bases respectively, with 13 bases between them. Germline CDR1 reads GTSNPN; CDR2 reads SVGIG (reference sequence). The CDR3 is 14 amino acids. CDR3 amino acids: CAWSGVVGSYEQYF. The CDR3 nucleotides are TGTGCCTGGAGTGGAGTCGTCGGAAGCTACGAGCAGTACTTC.

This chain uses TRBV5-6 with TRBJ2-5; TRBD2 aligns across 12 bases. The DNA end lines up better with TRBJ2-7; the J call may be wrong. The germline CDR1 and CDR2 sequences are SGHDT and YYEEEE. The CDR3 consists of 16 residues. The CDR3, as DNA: TGTGCCAGCAGCCGTCCTAGCGGGAGGGCCCCCTACGAGCAGTACTTC. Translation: CASSRPSGRAPYEQYF.

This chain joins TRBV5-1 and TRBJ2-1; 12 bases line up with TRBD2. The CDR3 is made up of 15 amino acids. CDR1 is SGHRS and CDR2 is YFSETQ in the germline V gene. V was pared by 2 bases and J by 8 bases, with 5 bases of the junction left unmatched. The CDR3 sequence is CASSFRLAGEHEQFF. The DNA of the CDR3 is TGCGCCAGCAGCTTCAGACTAGCGGGAGAGCATGAGCAGTTCTTC.

As DNA, the CDR3 is TGTGCCAGCAGCTTAGAAGGGAATTCACCCCTCCACTTT. As protein: CASSLEGNSPLHF. This chain links TRBV7-9 with TRBJ1-6; D ambiguous. The V gene's germline CDR1 is SEHNR and CDR2 FQNEAQ (reference sequence). V lost 1 base, J lost 7 bases, and 5 bases lay in between. This CDR3 comprises 13 residues.

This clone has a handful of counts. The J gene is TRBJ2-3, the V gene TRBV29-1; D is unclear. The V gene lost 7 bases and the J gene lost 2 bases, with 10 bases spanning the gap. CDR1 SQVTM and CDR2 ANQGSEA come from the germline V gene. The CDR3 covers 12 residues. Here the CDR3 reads CSGQRNTDTQYF. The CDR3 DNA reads TGCAGCGGACAAAGGAACACAGATACGCAGTATTTT.

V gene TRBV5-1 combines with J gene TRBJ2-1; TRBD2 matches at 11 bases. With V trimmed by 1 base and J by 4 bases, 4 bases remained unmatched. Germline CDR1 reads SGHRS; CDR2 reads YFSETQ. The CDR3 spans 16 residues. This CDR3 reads CASSLTSGRGYNEQFF. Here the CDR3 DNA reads TGCGCCAGCAGCTTGACTAGCGGGAGAGGATACAATGAGCAGTTCTTC.

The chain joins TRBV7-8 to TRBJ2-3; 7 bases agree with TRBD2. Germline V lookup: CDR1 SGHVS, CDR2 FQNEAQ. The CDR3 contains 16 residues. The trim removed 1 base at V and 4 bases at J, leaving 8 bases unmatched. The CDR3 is CASSLDATSLSDTQYF. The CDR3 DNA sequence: TGTGCCAGCAGCTTAGATGCGACTAGCCTCTCAGATACGCAGTATTTT. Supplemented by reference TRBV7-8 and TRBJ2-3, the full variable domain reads GAGVSQSPRYKVAKRGQDVALRCDPISGHVSLFWYQQALGQGPEFLTYFQNEAQLDKSGLPSDRFFAERPEGSVSTLKIQRTQQEDSAVYLCASSLDATSLSDTQYFGPGTRLTVL.

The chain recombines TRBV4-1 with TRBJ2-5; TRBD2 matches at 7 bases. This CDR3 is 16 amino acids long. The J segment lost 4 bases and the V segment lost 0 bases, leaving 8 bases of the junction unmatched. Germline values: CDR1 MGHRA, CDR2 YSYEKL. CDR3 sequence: CASSQEGAGAGETQYF. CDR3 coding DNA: TGCGCCAGCAGCCAAGAAGGGGCGGGAGCGGGAGAGACCCAGTACTTC.

The CDR3: CASSQSGANVLTF. In DNA form, the CDR3 reads TGTGCCAGCTCCCAATCTGGGGCCAACGTCCTGACTTTC. The chain couples TRBV9 to TRBJ2-6, with D unresolved. Trimming stripped 7 bases from V and 1 base from J, with 6 bases between. This CDR3 comprises 13 residues. Germline CDR1 SGDLS, CDR2 YYNGEE.

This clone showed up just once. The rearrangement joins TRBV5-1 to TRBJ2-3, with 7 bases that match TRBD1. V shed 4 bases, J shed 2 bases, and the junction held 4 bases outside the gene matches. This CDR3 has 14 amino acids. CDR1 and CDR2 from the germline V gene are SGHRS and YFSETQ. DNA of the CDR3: TGCGCCAGCAGCCCGGGACAGACCACAGATACGCAGTATTTT. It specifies CASSPGQTTDTQYF.

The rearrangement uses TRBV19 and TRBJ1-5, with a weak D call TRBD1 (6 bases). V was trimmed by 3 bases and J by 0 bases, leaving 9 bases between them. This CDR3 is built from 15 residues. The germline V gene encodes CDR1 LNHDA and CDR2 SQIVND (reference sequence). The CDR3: CASSMNRDSNQPQHF. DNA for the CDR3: TGTGCCAGTAGTATGAACAGGGATAGCAATCAGCCCCAGCATTTT. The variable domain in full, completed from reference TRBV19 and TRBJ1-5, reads DGGITQSPKYLFRKEGQNVTLSCEQNLNHDAMYWYRQDPGQGLRLIYYSQIVNDFQKGDIAEGYSVSREKKESFPLTVTSAQKNPTAFYLCASSMNRDSNQPQHFGDGTRLSIL.

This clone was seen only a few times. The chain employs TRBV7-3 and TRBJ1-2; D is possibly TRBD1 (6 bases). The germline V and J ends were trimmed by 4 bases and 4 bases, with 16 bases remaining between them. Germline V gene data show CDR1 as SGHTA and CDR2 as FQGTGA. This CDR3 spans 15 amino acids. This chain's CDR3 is CASSSPYDRFYGYTF. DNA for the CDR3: TGTGCCAGCAGCTCCCCCTACGACAGGTTCTATGGCTACACCTTC.

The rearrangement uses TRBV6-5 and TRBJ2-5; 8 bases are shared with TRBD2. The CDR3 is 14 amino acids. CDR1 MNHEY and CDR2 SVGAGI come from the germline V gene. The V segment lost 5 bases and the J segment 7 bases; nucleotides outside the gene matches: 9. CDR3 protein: CASSPAGEGGTQYF. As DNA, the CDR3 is TGTGCCAGCAGTCCAGCGGGAGAGGGGGGGACCCAGTACTTC.

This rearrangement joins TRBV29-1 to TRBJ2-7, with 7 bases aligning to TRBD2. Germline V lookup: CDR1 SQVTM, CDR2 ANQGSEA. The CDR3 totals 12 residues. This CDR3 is CSVVAGEGEQYF. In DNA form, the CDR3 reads TGCAGTGTAGTGGCGGGAGAAGGCGAGCAGTACTTC.

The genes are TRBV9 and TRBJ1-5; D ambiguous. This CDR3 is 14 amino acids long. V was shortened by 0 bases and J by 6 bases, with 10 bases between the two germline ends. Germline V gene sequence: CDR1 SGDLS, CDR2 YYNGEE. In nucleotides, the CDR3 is TGTGCCAGCAGCGTAGATGCCACGGGTCAGCCCCAGCATTTT. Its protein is CASSVDATGQPQHF.

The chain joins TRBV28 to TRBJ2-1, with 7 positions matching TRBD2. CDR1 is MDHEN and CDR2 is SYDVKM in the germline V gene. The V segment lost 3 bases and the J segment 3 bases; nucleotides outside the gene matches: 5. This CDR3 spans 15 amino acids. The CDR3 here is CASSLLRDYYNEQFF. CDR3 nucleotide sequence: TGTGCCAGCAGTTTGTTGCGGGACTACTACAATGAGCAGTTCTTC.

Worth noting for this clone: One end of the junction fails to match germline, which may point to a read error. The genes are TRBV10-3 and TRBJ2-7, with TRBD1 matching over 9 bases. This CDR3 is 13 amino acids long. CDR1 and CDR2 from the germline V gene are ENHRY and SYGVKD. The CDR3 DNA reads TGTGCCGTCAGGGGGACAGGGCCAAGTGAGCAGTACTTC. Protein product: CAVRGTGPSEQYF.

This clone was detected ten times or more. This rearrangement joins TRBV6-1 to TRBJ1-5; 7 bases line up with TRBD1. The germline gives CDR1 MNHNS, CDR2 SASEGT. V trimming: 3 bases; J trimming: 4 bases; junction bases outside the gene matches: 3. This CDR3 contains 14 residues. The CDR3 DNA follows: TGTGCCAGCAGTGAGGGGACAGAGAATCAGCCCCAGCATTTT. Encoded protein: CASSEGTENQPQHF.

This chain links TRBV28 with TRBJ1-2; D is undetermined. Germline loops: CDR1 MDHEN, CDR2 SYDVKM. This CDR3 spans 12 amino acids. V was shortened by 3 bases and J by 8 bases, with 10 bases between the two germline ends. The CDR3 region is CASSLGFGGYTF. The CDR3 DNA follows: TGTGCCAGCAGTTTGGGTTTCGGCGGCTACACCTTC.

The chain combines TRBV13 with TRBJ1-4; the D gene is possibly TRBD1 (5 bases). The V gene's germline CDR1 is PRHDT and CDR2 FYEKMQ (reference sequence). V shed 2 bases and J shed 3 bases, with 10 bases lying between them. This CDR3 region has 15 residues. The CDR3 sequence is CASSLRQGANEKLFF. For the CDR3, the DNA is TGTGCCAGCAGCTTAAGGCAGGGAGCTAATGAAAAACTGTTTTTT.

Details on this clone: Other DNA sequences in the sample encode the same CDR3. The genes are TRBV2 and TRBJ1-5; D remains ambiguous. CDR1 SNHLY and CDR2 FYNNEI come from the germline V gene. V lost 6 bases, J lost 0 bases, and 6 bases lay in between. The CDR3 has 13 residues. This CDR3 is CASSGDSNQPQHF. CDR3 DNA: TGTGCCAGCAGCGGAGATAGCAATCAGCCCCAGCATTTT.

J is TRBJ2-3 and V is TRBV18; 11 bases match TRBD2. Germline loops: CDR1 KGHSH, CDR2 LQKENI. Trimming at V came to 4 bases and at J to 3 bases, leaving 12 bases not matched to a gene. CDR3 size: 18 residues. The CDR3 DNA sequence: TGTGCCAGCTCACGGGATATAGGGACTAGCGGAAAAACAGATACGCAGTATTTT. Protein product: CASSRDIGTSGKTDTQYF. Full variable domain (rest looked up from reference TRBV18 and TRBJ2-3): NAGVMQNPRHLVRRRGQEARLRCSPMKGHSHVYWYRQLPEEGLKFMVYLQKENIIDESGMPKERFSAEFPKEGPSILRIQQVVRGDSAAYFCASSRDIGTSGKTDTQYFGPGTRLTVL.

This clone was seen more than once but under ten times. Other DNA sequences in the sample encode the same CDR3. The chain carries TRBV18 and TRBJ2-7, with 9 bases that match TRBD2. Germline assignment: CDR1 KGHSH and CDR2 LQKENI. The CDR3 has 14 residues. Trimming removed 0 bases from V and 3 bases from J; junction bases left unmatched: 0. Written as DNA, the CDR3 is TGTGCCAGCTCACCACCTAGCGGGAGCTACGAGCAGTACTTC. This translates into CASSPPSGSYEQYF.

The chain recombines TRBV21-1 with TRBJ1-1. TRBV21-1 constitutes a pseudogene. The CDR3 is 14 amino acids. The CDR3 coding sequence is TGTGCCAGCAGCTCTCGGGACTCCTGGGTGCGGGCTTTCTTT. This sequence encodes CASSSRDSWVRAFF.

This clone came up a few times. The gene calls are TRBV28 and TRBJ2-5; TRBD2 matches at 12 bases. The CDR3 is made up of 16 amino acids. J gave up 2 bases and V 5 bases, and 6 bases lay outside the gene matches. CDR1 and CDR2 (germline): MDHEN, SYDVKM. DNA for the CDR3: TGTGCCAGCAGTCCAACGACTAGCGGGGGACAAGAGACCCAGTACTTC. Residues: CASSPTTSGGQETQYF.

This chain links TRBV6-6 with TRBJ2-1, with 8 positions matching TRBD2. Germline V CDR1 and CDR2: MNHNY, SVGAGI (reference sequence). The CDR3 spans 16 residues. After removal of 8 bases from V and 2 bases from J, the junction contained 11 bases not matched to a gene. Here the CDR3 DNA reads TGTGCCAGCTGGTACGGGAGGGCCGTAACCTACAATGAGCAGTTCTTC. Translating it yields CASWYGRAVTYNEQFF.

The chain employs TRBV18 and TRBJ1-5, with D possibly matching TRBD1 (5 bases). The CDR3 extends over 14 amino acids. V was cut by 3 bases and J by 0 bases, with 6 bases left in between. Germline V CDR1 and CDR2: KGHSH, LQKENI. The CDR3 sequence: CASSPTDSNQPQHF. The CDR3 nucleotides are TGTGCCAGCTCACCGACAGATAGCAATCAGCCCCAGCATTTT. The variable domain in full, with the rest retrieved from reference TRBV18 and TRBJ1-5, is NAGVMQNPRHLVRRRGQEARLRCSPMKGHSHVYWYRQLPEEGLKFMVYLQKENIIDESGMPKERFSAEFPKEGPSILRIQQVVRGDSAAYFCASSPTDSNQPQHFGDGTRLSIL.

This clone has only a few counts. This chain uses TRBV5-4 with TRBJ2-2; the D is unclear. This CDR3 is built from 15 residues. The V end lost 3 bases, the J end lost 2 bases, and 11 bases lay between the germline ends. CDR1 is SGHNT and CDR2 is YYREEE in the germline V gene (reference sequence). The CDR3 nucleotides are TGTGCCAGCAGCTCTCCTATAACTAACACCGGGGAGCTGTTTTTT. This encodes CASSSPITNTGELFF. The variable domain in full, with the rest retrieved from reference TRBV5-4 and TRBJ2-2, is ETGVTQSPTHLIKTRGQQVTLRCSSQSGHNTVSWYQQALGQGPQFIFQYYREEENGRGNFPPRFSGLQFPNYSSELNVNALELDDSALYLCASSSPITNTGELFFGEGSRLTVL.